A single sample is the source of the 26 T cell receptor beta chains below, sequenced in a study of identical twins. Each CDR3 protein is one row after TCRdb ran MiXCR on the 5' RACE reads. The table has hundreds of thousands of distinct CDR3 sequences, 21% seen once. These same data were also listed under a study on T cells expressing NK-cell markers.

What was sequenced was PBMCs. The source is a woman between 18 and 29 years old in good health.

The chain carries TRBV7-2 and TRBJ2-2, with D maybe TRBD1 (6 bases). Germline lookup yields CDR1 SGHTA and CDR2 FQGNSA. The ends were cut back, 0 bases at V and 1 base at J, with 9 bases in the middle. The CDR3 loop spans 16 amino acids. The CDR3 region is CASSLAGARNTGELFF. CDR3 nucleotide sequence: TGTGCCAGCAGCTTAGCGGGGGCCAGGAACACCGGGGAGCTGTTTTTT.

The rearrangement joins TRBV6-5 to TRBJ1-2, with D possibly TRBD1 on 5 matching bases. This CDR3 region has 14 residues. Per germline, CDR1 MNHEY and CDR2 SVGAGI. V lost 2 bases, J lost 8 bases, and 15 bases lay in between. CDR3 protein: CASSYNPEGVGYTF. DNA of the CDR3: TGTGCCAGCAGTTACAATCCGGAAGGGGTGGGCTACACCTTC.

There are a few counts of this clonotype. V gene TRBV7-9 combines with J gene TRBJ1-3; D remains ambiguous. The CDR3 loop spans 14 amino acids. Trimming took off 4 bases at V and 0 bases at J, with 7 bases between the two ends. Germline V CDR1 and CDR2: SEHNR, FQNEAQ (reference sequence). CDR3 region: CASSSGPSGNTIYF. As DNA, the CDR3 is TGTGCCAGCAGCTCAGGTCCCTCTGGAAACACCATATATTTT.

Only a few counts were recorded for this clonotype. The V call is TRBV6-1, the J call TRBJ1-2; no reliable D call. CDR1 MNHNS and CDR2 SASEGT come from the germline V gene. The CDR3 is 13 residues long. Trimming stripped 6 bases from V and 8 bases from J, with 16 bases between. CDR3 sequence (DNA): TGTGCCAGCAGCTCCGGGCGCTATTCGGGCTACACCTTC. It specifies CASSSGRYSGYTF.

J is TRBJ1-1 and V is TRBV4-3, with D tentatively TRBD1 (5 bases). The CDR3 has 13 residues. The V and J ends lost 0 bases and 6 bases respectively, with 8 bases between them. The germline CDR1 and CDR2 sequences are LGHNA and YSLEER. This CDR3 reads CASSQEWGSEAFF. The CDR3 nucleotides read TGCGCCAGCAGCCAAGAGTGGGGGTCTGAAGCTTTCTTT.

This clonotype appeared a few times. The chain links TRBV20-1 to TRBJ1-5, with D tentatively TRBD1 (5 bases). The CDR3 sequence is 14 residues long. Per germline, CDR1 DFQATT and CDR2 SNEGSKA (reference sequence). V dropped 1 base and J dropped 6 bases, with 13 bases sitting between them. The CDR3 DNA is TGCAGTGCTAGAGGGGGGTCGGGCGGTCAGCCCCAGCATTTT. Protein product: CSARGGSGGQPQHF.

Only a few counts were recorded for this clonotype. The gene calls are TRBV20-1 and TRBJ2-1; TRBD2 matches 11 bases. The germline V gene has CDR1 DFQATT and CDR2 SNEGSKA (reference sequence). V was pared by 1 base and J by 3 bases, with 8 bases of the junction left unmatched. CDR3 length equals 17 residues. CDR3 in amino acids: CSARVGSGGVGYNEQFF. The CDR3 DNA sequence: TGCAGTGCTAGAGTGGGTAGCGGGGGGGTAGGCTACAATGAGCAGTTCTTC.

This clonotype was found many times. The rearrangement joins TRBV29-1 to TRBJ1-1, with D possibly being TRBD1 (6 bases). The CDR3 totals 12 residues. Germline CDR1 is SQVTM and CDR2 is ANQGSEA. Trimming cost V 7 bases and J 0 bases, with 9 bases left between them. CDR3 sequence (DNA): TGCAGCGGACAGGCTTTGAACACTGAAGCTTTCTTT. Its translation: CSGQALNTEAFF.

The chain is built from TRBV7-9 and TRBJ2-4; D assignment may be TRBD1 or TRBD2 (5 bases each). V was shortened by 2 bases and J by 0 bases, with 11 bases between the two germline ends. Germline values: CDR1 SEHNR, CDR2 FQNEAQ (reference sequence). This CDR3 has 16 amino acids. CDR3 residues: CASSLTGTVAKNIQYF. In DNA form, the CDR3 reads TGTGCCAGCAGCTTAACCGGGACCGTAGCCAAAAACATTCAGTACTTC.

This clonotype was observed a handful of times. CDR3 region: CASSPEGSGIGDTQYF. The CDR3 DNA reads as TGTGCCAGCTCACCTGAGGGGAGCGGGATTGGAGATACGCAGTATTTT. This chain joins TRBV18 and TRBJ2-3; 7 bases line up with TRBD2. Looked up from germline, CDR1 is KGHSH and CDR2 is LQKENI. CDR3 size: 16 residues. V was pared by 3 bases and J by 5 bases, with 11 bases of the junction left unmatched.

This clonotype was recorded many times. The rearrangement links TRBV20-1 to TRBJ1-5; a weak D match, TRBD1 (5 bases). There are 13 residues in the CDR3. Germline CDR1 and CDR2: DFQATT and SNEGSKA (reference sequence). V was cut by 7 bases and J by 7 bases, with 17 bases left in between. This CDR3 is CSVWAGVFQPQHF. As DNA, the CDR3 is TGCAGTGTATGGGCGGGGGTCTTCCAGCCCCAGCATTTT.

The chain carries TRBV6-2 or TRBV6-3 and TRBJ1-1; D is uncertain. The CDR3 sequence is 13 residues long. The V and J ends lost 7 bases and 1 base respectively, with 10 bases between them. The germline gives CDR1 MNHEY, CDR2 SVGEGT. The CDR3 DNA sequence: TGTGCCAGCAATATTACAGAGAACACTGAAGCTTTCTTT. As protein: CASNITENTEAFF.

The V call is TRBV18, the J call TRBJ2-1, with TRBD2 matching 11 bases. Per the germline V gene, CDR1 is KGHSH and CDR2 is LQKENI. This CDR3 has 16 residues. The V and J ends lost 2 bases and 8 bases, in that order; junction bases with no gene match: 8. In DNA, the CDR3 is TGTGCCAGCTCACCAATGAATAGCGGGAGGGGAGATGAGCAGTTCTTC. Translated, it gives CASSPMNSGRGDEQFF. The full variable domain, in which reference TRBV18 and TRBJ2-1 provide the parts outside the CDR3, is NAGVMQNPRHLVRRRGQEARLRCSPMKGHSHVYWYRQLPEEGLKFMVYLQKENIIDESGMPKERFSAEFPKEGPSILRIQQVVRGDSAAYFCASSPMNSGRGDEQFFGPGTRLTVL.

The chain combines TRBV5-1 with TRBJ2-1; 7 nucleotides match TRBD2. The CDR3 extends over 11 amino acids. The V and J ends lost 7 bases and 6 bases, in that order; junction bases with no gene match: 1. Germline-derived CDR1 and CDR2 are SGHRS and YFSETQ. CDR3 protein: CASGTINEQFF. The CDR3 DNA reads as TGCGCCAGCGGGACTATCAATGAGCAGTTCTTC.

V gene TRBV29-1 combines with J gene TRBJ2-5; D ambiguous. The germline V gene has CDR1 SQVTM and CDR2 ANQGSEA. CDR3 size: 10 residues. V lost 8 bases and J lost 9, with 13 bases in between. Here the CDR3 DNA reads TGCAGCTCTGGGAAAGAATCCCAGTACTTC. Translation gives CSSGKESQYF.

CDR3 sequence: CASSFREGPHEQFF. CDR3 sequence (DNA): TGTGCCAGCAGCTTCCGGGAGGGCCCCCATGAGCAGTTCTTC. V is TRBV7-9 and J is TRBJ2-1, with 8 bases identical to TRBD2. The V gene end was trimmed by 3 bases and the J gene end by 8 bases; junction bases not matched to a gene: 6. Germline CDR1 SEHNR, CDR2 FQNEAQ (reference sequence). The CDR3 contains 14 residues.

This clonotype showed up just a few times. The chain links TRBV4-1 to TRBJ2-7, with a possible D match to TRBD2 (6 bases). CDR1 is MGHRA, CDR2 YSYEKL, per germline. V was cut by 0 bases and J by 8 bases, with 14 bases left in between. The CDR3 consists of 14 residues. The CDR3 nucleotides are TGCGCCAGCAGCCAAGAGATGCGGGGTGTGAAGCAGTACTTC. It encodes CASSQEMRGVKQYF.

CDR3 DNA: TGTGCCAGCAGCTTAGTACTAAGGGACGGGGGTAACATTCAGTACTTC. This sequence encodes CASSLVLRDGGNIQYF. The gene calls are TRBV7-9 and TRBJ2-4, with a weak D call TRBD2 (6 bases). The V gene lost 1 base and the J gene lost 7 bases, with 17 bases spanning the gap. Germline assignment: CDR1 SEHNR and CDR2 FQNEAQ (reference sequence). CDR3 length: 16 residues. The full variable domain, its missing parts supplied by reference TRBV7-9 and TRBJ2-4, is DTGVSQNPRHKITKRGQNVTFRCDPISEHNRLYWYRQTLGQGPEFLTYFQNEAQLEKSRLLSDRFSAERPKGSFSTLEIQRTEQGDSAMYLCASSLVLRDGGNIQYFGAGTRLSVL.

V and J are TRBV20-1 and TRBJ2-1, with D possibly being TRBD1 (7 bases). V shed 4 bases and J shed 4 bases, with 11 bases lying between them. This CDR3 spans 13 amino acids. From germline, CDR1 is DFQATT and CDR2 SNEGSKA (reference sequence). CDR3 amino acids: CSATPGGYNEQFF. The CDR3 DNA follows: TGCAGTGCTACACCAGGGGGGTACAATGAGCAGTTCTTC.

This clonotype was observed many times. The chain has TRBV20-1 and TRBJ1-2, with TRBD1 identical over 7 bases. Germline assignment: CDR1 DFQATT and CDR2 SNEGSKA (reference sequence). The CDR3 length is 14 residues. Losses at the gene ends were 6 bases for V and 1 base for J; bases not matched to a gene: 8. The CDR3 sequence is CSALPGQSNYGYTF. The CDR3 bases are TGCAGTGCGCTACCGGGACAGAGTAACTATGGCTACACCTTC.

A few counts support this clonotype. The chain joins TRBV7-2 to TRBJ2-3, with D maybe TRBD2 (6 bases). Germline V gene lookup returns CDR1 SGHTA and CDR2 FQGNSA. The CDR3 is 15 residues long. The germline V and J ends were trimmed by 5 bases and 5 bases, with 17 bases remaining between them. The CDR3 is CASSPAGLWGDTQYF. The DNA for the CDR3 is TGTGCCAGCAGCCCCGCGGGGTTATGGGGAGATACGCAGTATTTT.

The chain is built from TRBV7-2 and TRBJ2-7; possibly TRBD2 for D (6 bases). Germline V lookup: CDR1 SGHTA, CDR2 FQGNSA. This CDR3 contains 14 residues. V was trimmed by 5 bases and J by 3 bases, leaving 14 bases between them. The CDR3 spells CASSVGPSDYEQYF. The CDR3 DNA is TGTGCCAGCAGCGTAGGACCTAGCGACTACGAGCAGTACTTC. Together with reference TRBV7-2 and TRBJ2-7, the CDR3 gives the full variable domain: GAGVSQSPSNKVTEKGKDVELRCDPISGHTALYWYRQSLGQGLEFLIYFQGNSAPDKSGLPSDRFSAERTGGSVSTLTIQRTQQEDSAVYLCASSVGPSDYEQYFGPGTRLTVT.

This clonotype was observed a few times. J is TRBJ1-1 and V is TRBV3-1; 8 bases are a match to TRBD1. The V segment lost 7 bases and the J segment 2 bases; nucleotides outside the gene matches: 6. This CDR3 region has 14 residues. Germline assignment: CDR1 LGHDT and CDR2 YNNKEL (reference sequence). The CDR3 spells CASNLGQGNTEAFF. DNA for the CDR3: TGTGCCAGCAACTTAGGACAGGGTAACACTGAAGCTTTCTTT.

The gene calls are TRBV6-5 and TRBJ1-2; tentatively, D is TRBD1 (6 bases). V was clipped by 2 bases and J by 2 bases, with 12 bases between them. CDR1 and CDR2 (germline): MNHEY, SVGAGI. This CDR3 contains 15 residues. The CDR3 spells CASSYGWRGNYGYTF. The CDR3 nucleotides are TGTGCCAGCAGTTACGGGTGGAGGGGGAACTATGGCTACACCTTC.

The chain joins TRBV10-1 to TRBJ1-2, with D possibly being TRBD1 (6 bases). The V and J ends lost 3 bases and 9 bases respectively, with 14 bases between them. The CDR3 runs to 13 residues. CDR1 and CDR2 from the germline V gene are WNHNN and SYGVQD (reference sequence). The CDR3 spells CASSESLQGRYTF. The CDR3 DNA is TGCGCCAGCAGTGAAAGCCTCCAGGGGCGCTACACCTTC.

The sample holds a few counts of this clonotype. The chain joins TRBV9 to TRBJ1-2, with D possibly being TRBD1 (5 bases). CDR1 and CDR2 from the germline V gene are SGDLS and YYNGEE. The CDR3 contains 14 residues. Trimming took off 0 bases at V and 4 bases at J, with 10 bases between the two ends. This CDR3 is CASSVGGSSYGYTF. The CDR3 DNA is TGTGCCAGCAGCGTAGGGGGCAGTAGCTATGGCTACACCTTC.